The T cell receptor (beta chain) under discussion was sequenced for a study of sequential checkpoint blockade in melanoma. TCRdb's copy holds only in-frame clones and misses some; the assay was immunoSEQ multiplex PCR. Seen here are more than 6,000 clones, roughly 21% observed once, and the top ten hold approximately 10%. Germline V gene sequence: CDR1 ENHRY, CDR2 SYGVKD. Trimming removed 10 bases from V and 1 base from J; junction bases left unmatched: 8. This CDR3 has 15 residues. This clone has at least ten counts. Indicated treatment: randomized to nivolumab then ipilimumab (arm A) or the reverse (arm B).

The sample was tumor tissue (inferred from file names), taken from a patient given nivolumab and ipilimumab in sequence. The receptor comes from a human donor with melanoma. V is TRBV10-3 and J is TRBJ2-3, with TRBD2 identical over 10 bases. The CDR3 DNA reads as TGTGCCAGCGCTCACGGACTAGCGGGCACAGATACGCAGTATTTT. This encodes CASAHGLAGTDTQYF.